This paragraph covers one T cell receptor beta chain sequence. Other DNA sequences of this sample code for an identical CDR3. 150 to 250 ng DNA, about 33,000 T cell genomes, went into each sorted-subset replicate PCR. Profiled with immunoSEQ multiplex PCR; TCRdb holds only in-frame clones, not every one. Of a few million clones in the sample, roughly nine tenths were seen once. This record comes from a study of shared clonotypes between healthy human individuals. It was into CD45RA+ naive and CD45RA-negative memory subsets that the CD4+ cells were split. Germline V gene sequence: CDR1 SGHRS, CDR2 YFSETQ. V dropped 4 bases and J dropped 5; count of bases not matched to a gene: 5. CDR3 length: 15 amino acids.

Sequencing was carried out using naive CD4+ T cells sorted from blood. The subset: CD45RA+ positively selected. This chain uses TRBV5-1 with TRBJ2-1; 11 bases map to TRBD2. The origin of this receptor is a man aged 18 to 30 in good health. The CDR3 coding sequence is TGCGCCAGCAGCCCCGGGACTAGCGGCAACAATGAGCAGTTCTTC. Amino acids: CASSPGTSGNNEQFF. The full variable domain, its missing parts supplied by reference TRBV5-1 and TRBJ2-1, is KAGVTQTPRYLIKTRGQQVTLSCSPISGHRSVSWYQQTPGQGLQFLFEYFSETQRNKGNFPGRFSGRQFSNSRSEMNVSTLELGDSALYLCASSPGTSGNNEQFFGPGTRLTVL.